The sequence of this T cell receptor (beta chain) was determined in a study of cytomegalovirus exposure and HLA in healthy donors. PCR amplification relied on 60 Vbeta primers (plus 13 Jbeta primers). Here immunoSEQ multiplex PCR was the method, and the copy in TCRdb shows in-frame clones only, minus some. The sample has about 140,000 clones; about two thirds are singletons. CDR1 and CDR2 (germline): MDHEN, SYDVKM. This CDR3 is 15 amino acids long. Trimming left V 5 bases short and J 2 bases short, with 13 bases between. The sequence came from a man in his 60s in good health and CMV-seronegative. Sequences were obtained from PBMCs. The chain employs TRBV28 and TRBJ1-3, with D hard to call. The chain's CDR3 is CASSSRSGAGNTIYF. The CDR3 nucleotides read TGTGCCAGCAGTAGCCGGTCCGGGGCTGGAAACACCATATATTTT.